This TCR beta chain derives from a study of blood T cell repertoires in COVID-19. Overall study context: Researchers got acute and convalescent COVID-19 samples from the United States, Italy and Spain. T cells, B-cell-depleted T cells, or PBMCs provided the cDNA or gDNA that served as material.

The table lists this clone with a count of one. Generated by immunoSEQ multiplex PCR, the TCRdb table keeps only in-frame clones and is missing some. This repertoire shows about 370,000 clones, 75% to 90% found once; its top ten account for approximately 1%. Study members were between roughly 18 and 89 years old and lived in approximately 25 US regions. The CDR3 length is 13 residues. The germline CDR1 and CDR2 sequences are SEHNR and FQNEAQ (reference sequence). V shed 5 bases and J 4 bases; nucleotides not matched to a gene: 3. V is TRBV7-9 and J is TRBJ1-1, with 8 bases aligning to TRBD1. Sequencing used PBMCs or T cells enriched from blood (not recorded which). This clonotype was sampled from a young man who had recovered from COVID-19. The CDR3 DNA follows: TGTGCCAGCAGCCAGGACAGGGCCACTGAAGCTTTCTTT. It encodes CASSQDRATEAFF.